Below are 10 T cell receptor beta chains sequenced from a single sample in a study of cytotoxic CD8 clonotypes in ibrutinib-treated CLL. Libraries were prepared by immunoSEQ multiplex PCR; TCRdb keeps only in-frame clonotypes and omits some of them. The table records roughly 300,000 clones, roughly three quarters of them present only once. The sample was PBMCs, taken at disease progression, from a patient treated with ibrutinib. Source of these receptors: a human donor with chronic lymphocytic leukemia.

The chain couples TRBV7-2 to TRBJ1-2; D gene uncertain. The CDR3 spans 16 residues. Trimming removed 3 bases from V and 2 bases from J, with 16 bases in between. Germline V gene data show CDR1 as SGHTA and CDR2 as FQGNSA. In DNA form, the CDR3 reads TGTGCCAGCAGCTTGATCCGGGCCGAGCCAAACTATGGCTACACCTTC. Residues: CASSLIRAEPNYGYTF.

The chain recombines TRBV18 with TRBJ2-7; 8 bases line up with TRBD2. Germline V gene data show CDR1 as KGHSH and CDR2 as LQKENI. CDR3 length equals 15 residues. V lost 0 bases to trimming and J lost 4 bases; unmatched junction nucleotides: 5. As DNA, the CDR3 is TGTGCCAGCTCACCACCGGGTGCTAGCGGGTACGAGCAGTACTTC. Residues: CASSPPGASGYEQYF.

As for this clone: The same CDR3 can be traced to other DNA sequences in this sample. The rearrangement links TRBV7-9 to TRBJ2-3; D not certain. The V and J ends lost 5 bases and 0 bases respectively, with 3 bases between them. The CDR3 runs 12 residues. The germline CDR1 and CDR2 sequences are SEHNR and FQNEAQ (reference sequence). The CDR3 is CASSLSTDTQYF. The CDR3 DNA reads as TGTGCCAGCAGCCTGAGCACAGATACGCAGTATTTT.

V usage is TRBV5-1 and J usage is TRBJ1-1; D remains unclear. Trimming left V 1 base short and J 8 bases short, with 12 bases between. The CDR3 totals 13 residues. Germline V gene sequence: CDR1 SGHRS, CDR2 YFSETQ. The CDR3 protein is CASSLSVSGEAFF. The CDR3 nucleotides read TGCGCCAGCAGCTTGTCCGTATCCGGGGAAGCTTTCTTT.

The CDR3 DNA reads TGCGCCAGCAGCCAAGGGACAGGGGGGACCTACGAGCAGTACTTC. This translates into CASSQGTGGTYEQYF. The chain has TRBV5-1 and TRBJ2-7, with TRBD1 matching over 11 bases. This CDR3 region has 15 residues. The V gene end was trimmed by 4 bases and the J gene end by 2 bases; junction bases not matched to a gene: 5. The V gene's germline CDR1 is SGHRS and CDR2 YFSETQ.

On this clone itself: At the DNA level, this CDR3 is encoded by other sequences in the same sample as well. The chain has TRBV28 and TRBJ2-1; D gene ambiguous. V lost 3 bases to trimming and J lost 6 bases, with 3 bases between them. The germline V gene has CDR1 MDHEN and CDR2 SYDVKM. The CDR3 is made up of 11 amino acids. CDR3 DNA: TGTGCCAGCAGTTTGTTCAATGAGCAGTTCTTC. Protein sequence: CASSLFNEQFF.

CDR3 amino acids: CASSVGRNTEAFF. The CDR3 bases are TGTGCCAGCTCGGTCGGAAGGAACACTGAAGCTTTCTTT. The V gene is TRBV18, the J gene TRBJ1-1, with unresolved D. Per the germline V gene, CDR1 is KGHSH and CDR2 is LQKENI. This CDR3 region has 13 residues. V lost 6 bases to trimming and J lost 1 base, with 9 bases between them.

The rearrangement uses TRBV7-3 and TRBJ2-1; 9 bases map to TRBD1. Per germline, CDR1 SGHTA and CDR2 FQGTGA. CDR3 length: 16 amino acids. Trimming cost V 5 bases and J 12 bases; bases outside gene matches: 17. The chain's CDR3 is CASSVTSGTGIETQFF. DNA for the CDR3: TGTGCCAGCAGCGTCACCTCCGGGACAGGGATAGAGACGCAGTTCTTC.

In DNA, the CDR3 is TGTGCCAGTACCGCTCCCGGACAGGCGGGCTCTGGAAACACCATATATTTT. This codes for CASTAPGQAGSGNTIYF. This rearrangement joins TRBV19 to TRBJ1-3, with 7 positions matching TRBD1. CDR1 is LNHDA and CDR2 is SQIVND in the germline V gene (reference sequence). The ends lost 7 bases at V and 0 bases at J; junction bases unmatched: 12. The CDR3 length is 17 residues. Full variable domain (remainder filled in from reference TRBV19 and TRBJ1-3): DGGITQSPKYLFRKEGQNVTLSCEQNLNHDAMYWYRQDPGQGLRLIYYSQIVNDFQKGDIAEGYSVSREKKESFPLTVTSAQKNPTAFYLCASTAPGQAGSGNTIYFGEGSWLTVV.

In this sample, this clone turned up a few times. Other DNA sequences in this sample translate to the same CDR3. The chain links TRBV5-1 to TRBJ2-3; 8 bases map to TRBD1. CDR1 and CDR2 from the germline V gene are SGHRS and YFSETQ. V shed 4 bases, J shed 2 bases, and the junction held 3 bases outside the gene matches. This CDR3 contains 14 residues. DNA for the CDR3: TGCGCCAGCAGCCCGGACAGGGCCACAGATACGCAGTATTTT. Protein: CASSPDRATDTQYF.